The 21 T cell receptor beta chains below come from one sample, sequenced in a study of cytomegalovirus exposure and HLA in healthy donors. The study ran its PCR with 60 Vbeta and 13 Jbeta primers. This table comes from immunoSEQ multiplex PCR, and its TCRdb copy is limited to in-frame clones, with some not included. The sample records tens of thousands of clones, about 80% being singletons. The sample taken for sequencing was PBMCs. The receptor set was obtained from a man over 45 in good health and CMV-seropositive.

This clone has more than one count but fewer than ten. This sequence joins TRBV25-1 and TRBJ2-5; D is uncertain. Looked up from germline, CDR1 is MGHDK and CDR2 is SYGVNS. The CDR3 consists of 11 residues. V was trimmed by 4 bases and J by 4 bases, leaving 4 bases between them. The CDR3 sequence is CASSGRETQYF. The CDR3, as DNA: TGTGCCAGCAGTGGTCGAGAGACCCAGTACTTC.

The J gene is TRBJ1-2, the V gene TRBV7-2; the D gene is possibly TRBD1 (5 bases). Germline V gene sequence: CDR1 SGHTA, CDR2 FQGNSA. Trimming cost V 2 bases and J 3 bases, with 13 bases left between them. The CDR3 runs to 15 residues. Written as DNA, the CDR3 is TGTGCCAGCAGCTTATTTAAGACAGACTACTATGGCTACACCTTC. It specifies CASSLFKTDYYGYTF.

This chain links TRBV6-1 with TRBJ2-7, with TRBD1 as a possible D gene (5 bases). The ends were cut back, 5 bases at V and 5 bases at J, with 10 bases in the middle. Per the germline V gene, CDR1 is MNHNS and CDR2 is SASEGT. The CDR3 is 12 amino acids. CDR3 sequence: CASSFRDNEQYF. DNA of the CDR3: TGTGCCAGCAGTTTCAGGGATAACGAGCAGTACTTC.

The chain's CDR3 is CASSLSGISNQPQHF. The CDR3 DNA follows: TGTGCCAGCTCACTCTCAGGGATCAGCAATCAGCCCCAGCATTTT. V is TRBV18 and J is TRBJ1-5; tentative D call: TRBD1 (5 bases). The CDR3 sequence is 15 residues long. Germline CDR1 is KGHSH and CDR2 is LQKENI. Trimming pared 4 bases from V and 1 base from J, leaving 11 bases between.

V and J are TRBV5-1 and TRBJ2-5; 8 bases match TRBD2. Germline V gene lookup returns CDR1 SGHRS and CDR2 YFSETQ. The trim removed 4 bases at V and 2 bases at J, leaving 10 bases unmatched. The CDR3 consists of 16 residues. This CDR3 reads CASSPLGAGVQETQYF. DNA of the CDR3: TGCGCCAGCAGCCCCCTCGGAGCGGGAGTACAAGAGACCCAGTACTTC. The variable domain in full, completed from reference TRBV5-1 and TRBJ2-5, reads KAGVTQTPRYLIKTRGQQVTLSCSPISGHRSVSWYQQTPGQGLQFLFEYFSETQRNKGNFPGRFSGRQFSNSRSEMNVSTLELGDSALYLCASSPLGAGVQETQYFGPGTRLLVL.

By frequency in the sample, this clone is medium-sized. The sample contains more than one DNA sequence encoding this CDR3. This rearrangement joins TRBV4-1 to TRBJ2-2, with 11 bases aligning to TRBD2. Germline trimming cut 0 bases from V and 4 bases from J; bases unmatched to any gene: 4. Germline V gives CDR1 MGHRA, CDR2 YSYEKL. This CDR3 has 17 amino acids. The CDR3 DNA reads TGCGCCAGCAGCCAAGACGGGACTAGCGGTCGCACCGGGGAGCTGTTTTTT. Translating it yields CASSQDGTSGRTGELFF.

The CDR3, as DNA: TGTGCCAGCAGGGACGGGATTCTCTATGGCTACACCTTC. The encoded protein is CASRDGILYGYTF. V gene TRBV7-6 combines with J gene TRBJ1-2, with no clear D. With 6 bases removed from V and 4 bases from J, the gap between germline ends came to 12 bases. Germline values: CDR1 SGHVS, CDR2 FNYEAQ. The CDR3 length is 13 residues. The full variable domain, rest sourced from reference TRBV7-6 and TRBJ1-2, is GAGVSQSPRYKVTKRGQDVALRCDPISGHVSLYWYRQALGQGPEFLTYFNYEAQQDKSGLPNDRFSAERPEGSISTLTIQRTEQRDSAMYRCASRDGILYGYTFGSGTRLTVV.

The CDR3 sequence is CASSASWEEQYF. The CDR3 DNA reads TGTGCCAGCAGCGCTAGCTGGGAAGAGCAGTACTTC. The chain recombines TRBV7-2 with TRBJ2-7, with a possible D match to TRBD2 (5 bases). Germline CDR1 reads SGHTA; CDR2 reads FQGNSA. V was cut by 5 bases and J by 7 bases, with 12 bases left in between. The CDR3 is made up of 12 amino acids.

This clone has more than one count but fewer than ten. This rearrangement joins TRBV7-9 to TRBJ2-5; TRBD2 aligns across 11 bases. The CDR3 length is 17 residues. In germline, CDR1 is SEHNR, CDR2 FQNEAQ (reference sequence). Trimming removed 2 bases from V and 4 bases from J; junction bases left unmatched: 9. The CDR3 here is CASSLLAGGRGRETQYF. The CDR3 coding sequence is TGTGCCAGCAGCTTATTAGCGGGAGGGCGAGGGCGAGAGACCCAGTACTTC.

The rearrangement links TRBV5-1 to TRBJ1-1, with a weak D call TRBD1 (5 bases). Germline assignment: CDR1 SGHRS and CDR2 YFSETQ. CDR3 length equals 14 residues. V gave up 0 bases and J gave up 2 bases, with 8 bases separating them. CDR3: CASSLDRLNTEAFF. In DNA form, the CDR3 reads TGCGCCAGCAGCTTGGACAGGCTCAACACTGAAGCTTTCTTT.

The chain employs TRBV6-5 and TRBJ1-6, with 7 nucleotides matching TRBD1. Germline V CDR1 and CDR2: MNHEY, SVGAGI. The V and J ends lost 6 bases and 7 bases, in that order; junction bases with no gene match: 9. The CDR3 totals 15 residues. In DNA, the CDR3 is TGTGCCAGCAGGCCGAGACAGGGAGGAAATTCACCCCTCCACTTT. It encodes CASRPRQGGNSPLHF.

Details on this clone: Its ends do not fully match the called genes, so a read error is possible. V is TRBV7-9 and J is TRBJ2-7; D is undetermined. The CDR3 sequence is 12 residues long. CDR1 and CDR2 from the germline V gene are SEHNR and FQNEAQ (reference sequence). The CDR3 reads CSSSPASYEQYF. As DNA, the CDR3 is TGTTCCAGCAGCCCCGCGAGCTACGAGCAGTACTTC.

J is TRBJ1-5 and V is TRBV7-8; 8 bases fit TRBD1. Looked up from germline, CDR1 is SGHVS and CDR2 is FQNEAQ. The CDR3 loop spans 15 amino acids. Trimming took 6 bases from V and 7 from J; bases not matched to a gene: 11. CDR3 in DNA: TGTGCCAGCAGTAACGACAGGGGCTCGCGCCAGCCCCAGCATTTT. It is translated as CASSNDRGSRQPQHF.

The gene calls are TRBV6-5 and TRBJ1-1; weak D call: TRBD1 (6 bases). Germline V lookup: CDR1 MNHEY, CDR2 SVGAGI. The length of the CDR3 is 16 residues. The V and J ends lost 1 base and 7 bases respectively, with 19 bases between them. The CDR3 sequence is CASSYLNPGTRLEAFF. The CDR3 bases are TGTGCCAGCAGTTACTTAAACCCCGGGACAAGACTTGAAGCTTTCTTT.

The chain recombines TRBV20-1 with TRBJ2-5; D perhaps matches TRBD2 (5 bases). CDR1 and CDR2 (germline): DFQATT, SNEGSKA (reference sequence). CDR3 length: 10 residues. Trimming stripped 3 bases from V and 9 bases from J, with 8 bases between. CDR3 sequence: CSARPGAQYF. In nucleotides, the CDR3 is TGCAGTGCTAGGCCCGGGGCCCAGTACTTC.

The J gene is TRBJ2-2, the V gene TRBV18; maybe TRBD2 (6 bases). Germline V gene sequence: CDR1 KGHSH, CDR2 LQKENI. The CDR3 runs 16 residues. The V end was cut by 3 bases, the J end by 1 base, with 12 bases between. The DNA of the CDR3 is TGTGCCAGCTCACCTCTCGGAGGGGTGAACACCGGGGAGCTGTTTTTT. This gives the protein CASSPLGGVNTGELFF.

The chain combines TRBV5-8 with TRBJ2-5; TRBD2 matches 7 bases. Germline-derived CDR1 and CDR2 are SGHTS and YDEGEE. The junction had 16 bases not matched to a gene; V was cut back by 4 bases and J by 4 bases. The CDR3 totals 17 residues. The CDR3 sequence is CASSQGAGDESRETQYF. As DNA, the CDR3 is TGTGCCAGCAGCCAAGGGGCGGGAGACGAATCTCGAGAGACCCAGTACTTC.

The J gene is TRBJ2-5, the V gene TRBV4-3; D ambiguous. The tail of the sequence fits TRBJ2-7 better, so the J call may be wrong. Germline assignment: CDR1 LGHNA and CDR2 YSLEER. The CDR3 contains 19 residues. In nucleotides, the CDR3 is TGCGCCAGCAGCCAAGATCTTAGAAGCGATCAAATACTTACCTACGAGCAGTACTTC. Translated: CASSQDLRSDQILTYEQYF.

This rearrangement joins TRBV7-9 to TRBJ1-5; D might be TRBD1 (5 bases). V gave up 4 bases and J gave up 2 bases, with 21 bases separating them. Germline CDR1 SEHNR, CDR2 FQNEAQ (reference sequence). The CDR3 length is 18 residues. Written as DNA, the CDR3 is TGTGCCAGCAGCTCATACCGCGGGGAGGAAGGGGGCAATCAGCCCCAGCATTTT. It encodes CASSSYRGEEGGNQPQHF.

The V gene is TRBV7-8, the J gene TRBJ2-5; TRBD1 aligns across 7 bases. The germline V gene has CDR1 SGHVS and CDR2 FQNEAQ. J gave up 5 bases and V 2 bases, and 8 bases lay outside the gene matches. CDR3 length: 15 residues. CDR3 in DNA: TGTGCCAGCAGCTTATATCTCAGGGGGTGGGAGACCCAGTACTTC. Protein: CASSLYLRGWETQYF. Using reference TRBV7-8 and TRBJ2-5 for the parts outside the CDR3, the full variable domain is GAGVSQSPRYKVAKRGQDVALRCDPISGHVSLFWYQQALGQGPEFLTYFQNEAQLDKSGLPSDRFFAERPEGSVSTLKIQRTQQEDSAVYLCASSLYLRGWETQYFGPGTRLLVL.

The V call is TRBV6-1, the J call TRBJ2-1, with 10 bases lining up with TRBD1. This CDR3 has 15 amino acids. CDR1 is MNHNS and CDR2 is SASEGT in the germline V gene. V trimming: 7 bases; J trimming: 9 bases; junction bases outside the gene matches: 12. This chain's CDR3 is CASILLRQGAGEQFF. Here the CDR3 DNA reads TGTGCCAGCATTCTATTAAGACAGGGGGCGGGTGAGCAGTTCTTC.